The 18 T cell receptor beta chains presented below share a single source sample, sequenced in a study of blood T cell repertoires in COVID-19. Profiling relied on immunoSEQ multiplex PCR, and the TCRdb table lists in-frame clones only, not all of them. Found here are approximately 440,000 clones, approximately 86% of them singletons; the top ten hold roughly 0.7%. The sequencing input was PBMCs or T cells enriched from blood (not recorded which). The receptors stem from a woman aged 18-29 years who had recovered from COVID-19.

V usage is TRBV5-5 and J usage is TRBJ1-2; 8 bases are a match to TRBD1. V dropped 2 bases and J dropped 6; count of bases not matched to a gene: 3. The germline gives CDR1 SGHKS, CDR2 YYEKEE (reference sequence). The CDR3 extends over 13 amino acids. CDR3 amino acids: CASSFATGDGYTF. CDR3 nucleotide sequence: TGTGCCAGCAGCTTTGCGACAGGGGATGGCTACACCTTC.

The V and J genes are TRBV3-1 (or the pseudogene TRBV3-2) and TRBJ2-7; 8 bases fit TRBD1. V dropped 1 base and J dropped 5; count of bases not matched to a gene: 7. Germline V CDR1 and CDR2: LGHDT, YNNKEL (reference sequence). The length of the CDR3 is 15 residues. The CDR3 region has the DNA TGTGCCAGCAGCCAAGCCGCGACAGGGGCGAACGAGCAGTACTTC. Residues: CASSQAATGANEQYF.

Written as DNA, the CDR3 is TGTGCCAGCAGTTCCTTCGCGGGGGCCTACAATGAGCAGTTCTTC. Protein product: CASSSFAGAYNEQFF. The V call is TRBV27, the J call TRBJ2-1, with 7 bases matching TRBD2. Germline V gene sequence: CDR1 MNHEY, CDR2 SMNVEV (reference sequence). V dropped 4 bases and J dropped 2; count of bases not matched to a gene: 5. CDR3 length: 15 amino acids.

This rearrangement joins TRBV3-1 (or the pseudogene TRBV3-2) to TRBJ1-1; no definite D call. Trimming pared 4 bases from V and 1 base from J, leaving 10 bases between. Germline loops: CDR1 LGHDT, CDR2 YNNKEL (reference sequence). The CDR3 loop spans 14 amino acids. Written as DNA, the CDR3 is TGTGCCAGCAGCCCCTACTACGGGAACACTGAAGCTTTCTTT. The encoded protein is CASSPYYGNTEAFF.

The rearrangement links TRBV9 to TRBJ2-2; TRBD2 might be the D (5 bases). The V gene lost 2 bases and the J gene lost 6 bases, with 11 bases spanning the gap. CDR3 length equals 14 residues. Germline V gene lookup returns CDR1 SGDLS and CDR2 YYNGEE. DNA of the CDR3: TGTGCCAGCAGCGTTCCCGGCGGGCCCGGGGAGCTGTTTTTT. Protein product: CASSVPGGPGELFF.

This chain connects TRBV19 to TRBJ1-1; D may be TRBD1 (5 bases). The CDR3 runs 13 residues. V was cut by 8 bases and J by 1 base, with 11 bases left in between. Germline V gene lookup returns CDR1 LNHDA and CDR2 SQIVND (reference sequence). The CDR3 DNA follows: TGTGCCAGTGAACAGGCCGAGAACACTGAAGCTTTCTTT. It encodes CASEQAENTEAFF.

The CDR3 spells CASPPPGQENSGNTIYF. DNA for the CDR3: TGTGCCAGCCCCCCCCCGGGACAAGAAAACTCTGGAAACACCATATATTTT. V gene TRBV7-3 combines with J gene TRBJ1-3; tentatively, D is TRBD1 (6 bases). There are 17 residues in the CDR3. Trimming shortened V by 8 bases and J by 0 bases, and 20 bases separated the two germline ends. Per the germline V gene, CDR1 is SGHTA and CDR2 is FQGTGA.

The chain uses TRBV19 and TRBJ1-5, with D unclear. Trimming took off 5 bases at V and 9 bases at J, with 11 bases between the two ends. Germline CDR1 LNHDA, CDR2 SQIVND (reference sequence). CDR3 length: 12 residues. In DNA form, the CDR3 reads TGTGCCAGTAGTCAGACACCTCCGCCCCAGCATTTT. Translating it yields CASSQTPPPQHF.

The genes are TRBV28 and TRBJ2-2; possibly TRBD2 for D (5 bases). The CDR3 has 14 residues. V shed 7 bases and J shed 1 base, with 10 bases lying between them. Germline V gene lookup returns CDR1 MDHEN and CDR2 SYDVKM. The CDR3 loop is CASKVSENTGELFF. The DNA of the CDR3 is TGTGCCAGCAAGGTTAGCGAGAACACCGGGGAGCTGTTTTTT.

The chain recombines TRBV7-2 with TRBJ1-3; possible D gene TRBD1, 5 bases. The germline V gene has CDR1 SGHTA and CDR2 FQGNSA. With 5 bases removed from V and 11 bases from J, the gap between germline ends came to 22 bases. The CDR3 is made up of 15 amino acids. CDR3 amino acids: CASSLAPGGSGAIYF. Written as DNA, the CDR3 is TGTGCCAGCAGCCTCGCCCCCGGGGGGTCAGGAGCCATATATTTT.

The V and J genes are TRBV30 and TRBJ1-6; no clear D gene. The CDR3 is 16 amino acids. The germline gives CDR1 GTSNPN, CDR2 SVGIG (reference sequence). Trimming took 0 bases from V and 2 from J, leaving 11 bases between them. The CDR3 region has the DNA TGTGCCTGGAGTGTTCCGCGGGCCACCTATAATTCACCCCTCCACTTT. It codes for CAWSVPRATYNSPLHF.

The chain couples TRBV5-5 to TRBJ1-1; maybe TRBD1 (5 bases). In germline, CDR1 is SGHKS, CDR2 YYEKEE (reference sequence). V was shortened by 4 bases and J by 6 bases, with 13 bases between the two germline ends. The CDR3 length is 13 residues. CDR3 sequence: CASSIDRDSEAFF. CDR3 bases: TGTGCCAGCAGCATCGACAGAGATTCTGAAGCTTTCTTT.

V usage is TRBV9 and J usage is TRBJ2-7; 10 nucleotides agree with TRBD2. CDR1 SGDLS and CDR2 YYNGEE come from the germline V gene. With 2 bases clipped from V and 0 bases from J, the junction kept 11 bases outside the gene matches. The CDR3 spans 18 residues. The CDR3 loop reads CASSVRSLAGGPSYEQYF. CDR3 bases: TGTGCCAGCAGCGTCCGAAGTTTAGCGGGGGGACCCTCCTACGAGCAGTACTTC.

This chain uses TRBV24-1 with TRBJ2-1; 8 nucleotides match TRBD2. This CDR3 has 13 amino acids. CDR1 is KGHDR and CDR2 is SFDVKD in the germline V gene. After removal of 5 bases from V and 9 bases from J, the junction contained 5 bases not matched to a gene. Here the CDR3 reads CATSALSGAEQFF. The CDR3 region has the DNA TGTGCCACCAGTGCCCTTAGCGGGGCTGAGCAGTTCTTC.

The chain employs TRBV5-1 and TRBJ2-5, with D tentatively TRBD1 (5 bases). The CDR3 is made up of 13 amino acids. V was cut by 4 bases and J by 3 bases, with 10 bases left in between. In germline, CDR1 is SGHRS, CDR2 YFSETQ. CDR3 sequence: CASSPDSKETQYF. CDR3 in DNA: TGCGCCAGCAGCCCTGACAGTAAAGAGACCCAGTACTTC.

V gene TRBV28 combines with J gene TRBJ1-3, with 7 bases aligning to TRBD1. Germline CDR1 reads MDHEN; CDR2 reads SYDVKM. V lost 6 bases and J lost 1; bases outside the gene matches: 3. The length of the CDR3 is 14 residues. CDR3 amino acids: CASRNRGSGNTIYF. The DNA of the CDR3 is TGTGCCAGCAGGAACAGGGGATCTGGAAACACCATATATTTT.

Worth noting for this clone: Distinct nucleotide sequences in the sample also encode this CDR3. CDR3 bases: TGTGCCAGCAGCGCGAGGAACACTGAAGCTTTCTTT. Encoded protein: CASSARNTEAFF. The chain joins TRBV9 to TRBJ1-1; D remains ambiguous. V was clipped by 3 bases and J by 1 base, with 4 bases between them. The CDR3 loop spans 12 amino acids. CDR1 is SGDLS and CDR2 is YYNGEE in the germline V gene.

The rearrangement links TRBV19 to TRBJ1-1; D remains unclear. The CDR3 totals 15 residues. The germline V gene encodes CDR1 LNHDA and CDR2 SQIVND (reference sequence). V gave up 2 bases and J gave up 5 bases, with 15 bases separating them. The CDR3 coding sequence is TGTGCCAGTAGTATATCCTCAAACGCAGTAACTGAAGCTTTCTTT. Translation gives CASSISSNAVTEAFF.